These 21 T cell receptor beta chains were sequenced from one sample in a study of T cell repertoires in cytomegalovirus infection. Each CDR3 protein gets one entry after TCRdb re-called the reads with MiXCR. The sample consists of about 830,000 distinct CDR3 sequences, approximately 32% of them appearing once. These receptors' targets are unknown. The sample consisted of cultured CD8+ T cells from PBMCs, taken from culture after CMV antigen stimulation. Receptor source: a human donor in good health (CMV status not recorded). Some clones in this sample may be carry-over from other donors' samples.

This clonotype was found a few times. The chain combines TRBV23-1 with TRBJ2-4, with D tentatively TRBD1 (6 bases). TRBV23-1 is reported as an ORF; its role is uncertain. V lost 7 bases to trimming and J lost 7 bases, with 20 bases between them. This CDR3 region has 15 residues. The CDR3 nucleotides are TGCGCCAGCAATACACCCGGGACACTTCAGAACATTCAGTACTTC. This codes for CASNTPGTLQNIQYF.

V gene TRBV2 combines with J gene TRBJ1-5, with 8 nucleotides matching TRBD1. The CDR3 is 15 amino acids. V shed 5 bases, J shed 4 bases, and the junction held 7 bases outside the gene matches. Germline V gene sequence: CDR1 SNHLY, CDR2 FYNNEI. The CDR3 is CASSQTRDRNQPQHF. DNA for the CDR3: TGTGCCAGCAGTCAAACCCGGGACAGGAATCAGCCCCAGCATTTT.

This chain joins TRBV19 and TRBJ1-3, with D uncertain. Germline assignment: CDR1 LNHDA and CDR2 SQIVND (reference sequence). The CDR3 length is 16 residues. V was cut by 7 bases and J by 2 bases, with 18 bases left in between. The DNA for the CDR3 is TGTGCCAGTAACCCCAGGCCGGGTGCGGCTGGAAACACCATATATTTT. Translation: CASNPRPGAAGNTIYF.

The chain carries TRBV4-1 and TRBJ1-1; D is possibly TRBD1 (6 bases). Germline lookup yields CDR1 MGHRA and CDR2 YSYEKL. The CDR3 loop spans 16 amino acids. V was trimmed by 3 bases and J by 1 base, leaving 15 bases between them. This CDR3 is CASSHPGTSTNTEAFF. CDR3 in DNA: TGCGCCAGCAGCCATCCCGGGACATCGACGAACACTGAAGCTTTCTTT.

There are a few counts of this clonotype. In DNA form, the CDR3 reads TGCGCCAGCAGCCAACAACTAGCGGGGGTCTACGAGCAGTACGTC. Its protein is CASSQQLAGVYEQYV. J is TRBJ2-7 and V is TRBV4-1, with 11 bases matching TRBD2. The V gene's germline CDR1 is MGHRA and CDR2 YSYEKL. This CDR3 contains 15 residues. V trimming: 2 bases; J trimming: 3 bases; junction bases outside the gene matches: 3.

This clonotype was observed a handful of times. The chain has TRBV6-5 and TRBJ1-1; the match to TRBD1 covers 7 bases. Germline-derived CDR1 and CDR2 are MNHEY and SVGAGI. This CDR3 is built from 14 residues. Trimming removed 5 bases from V and 3 bases from J; junction bases left unmatched: 6. The CDR3 loop reads CASSTGQVDTEAFF. The CDR3, as DNA: TGTGCCAGCAGTACTGGACAGGTGGACACTGAAGCTTTCTTT.

The chain employs TRBV7-9 and TRBJ1-4; tentatively, D is TRBD1 (5 bases). CDR3 length equals 14 residues. The germline V gene encodes CDR1 SEHNR and CDR2 FQNEAQ (reference sequence). Trimming took off 4 bases at V and 8 bases at J, with 14 bases between the two ends. CDR3 sequence reads: CASSSPQANEKLFF. The DNA for the CDR3 is TGTGCCAGCAGCTCCCCACAGGCAAACGAAAAACTGTTTTTT. Together with reference TRBV7-9 and TRBJ1-4, the CDR3 gives the full variable domain: DTGVSQNPRHKITKRGQNVTFRCDPISEHNRLYWYRQTLGQGPEFLTYFQNEAQLEKSRLLSDRFSAERPKGSFSTLEIQRTEQGDSAMYLCASSSPQANEKLFFGSGTQLSVL.

This clonotype was counted between two and nine times. This chain links TRBV6-5 with TRBJ1-1; the D gene is possibly TRBD1 (5 bases). Trimming pared 5 bases from V and 0 bases from J, leaving 19 bases between. The CDR3 runs to 17 residues. The V gene's germline CDR1 is MNHEY and CDR2 SVGAGI. CDR3 region: CASSDQTGGWMNTEAFF. The CDR3 DNA reads as TGTGCCAGCAGTGACCAAACCGGGGGGTGGATGAACACTGAAGCTTTCTTT.

The rearrangement links TRBV7-3 to TRBJ1-1, with D unresolved. Germline CDR1 SGHTA, CDR2 FQGTGA. CDR3 length: 15 amino acids. Trimming took 4 bases from V and 1 from J, leaving 13 bases between them. CDR3 sequence reads: CASSSSGGPNTEAFF. CDR3 nucleotide sequence: TGTGCCAGCAGCTCCTCAGGCGGCCCGAACACTGAAGCTTTCTTT.

The rearrangement links TRBV29-1 to TRBJ1-3; TRBD1 agrees at 7 bases. V was clipped by 1 base and J by 4 bases; unmatched bases: 7. This CDR3 has 15 amino acids. Per germline, CDR1 SQVTM and CDR2 ANQGSEA. The CDR3 is CSVEVWKGAGNTIYF. The CDR3, as DNA: TGCAGCGTTGAAGTATGGAAGGGGGCCGGAAACACCATATATTTT.

This clonotype has only a few counts. Its ends do not fully match the called genes, so a read error is possible. J is TRBJ2-2 and V is TRBV7-6, with 8 bases fitting TRBD2. This CDR3 has 18 amino acids. The V gene's germline CDR1 is SGHVS and CDR2 FNYEAQ. CDR3 protein: CASSPVPYRAGGTGELFF. CDR3 coding DNA: TGTGCTAGCAGCCCCGTCCCATACAGGGCGGGGGGAACCGGGGAGCTGTTTTTT.

In regard to this clonotype: This may come from a read error, since a much larger clone is one base off. V is TRBV7-2 and J is TRBJ1-1; tentative D call: TRBD1 (5 bases). Deletions cut 5 bases from V and 6 bases from J, with 13 bases between. The length of the CDR3 is 13 residues. Germline V CDR1 and CDR2: SGHTA, FQGNSA. DNA of the CDR3: TGTGCCAGCAGCGCCGTGGCAGGGTCTGAAGCTTTCTTT. This sequence encodes CASSAVAGSEAFF.

The genes are TRBV2 and TRBJ1-2; possible D gene TRBD1, 5 bases. Trimming shortened V by 7 bases and J by 7 bases, and 13 bases separated the two germline ends. CDR3 length: 12 residues. CDR1 and CDR2 (germline): SNHLY, FYNNEI. In DNA, the CDR3 is TGTGCCAGCAACCCGGGGAGGGGTGGCTACACCTTC. Translated: CASNPGRGGYTF.

This clonotype was detected a few times. V gene TRBV4-1 combines with J gene TRBJ1-2; D is uncertain. Trimming pared 0 bases from V and 3 bases from J, leaving 5 bases between. Germline CDR1 is MGHRA and CDR2 is YSYEKL. CDR3 size: 13 residues. CDR3 in amino acids: CASSQDSYYGYTF. The CDR3 DNA reads as TGCGCCAGCAGCCAAGATTCGTACTATGGCTACACCTTC.

The chain uses TRBV29-1 and TRBJ2-3; TRBD1 matches at 8 bases. Germline V gene sequence: CDR1 SQVTM, CDR2 ANQGSEA. The CDR3 has 12 amino acids. Trimming at V came to 4 bases and at J to 6 bases, leaving 3 bases not matched to a gene. CDR3 bases: TGCAGCGTTGGGACAGGGATTGATACGCAGTATTTT. Its protein is CSVGTGIDTQYF.

The chain couples TRBV2 to TRBJ2-1; D possibly matches TRBD1 or TRBD2 (7 bases each). Germline V gene data show CDR1 as SNHLY and CDR2 as FYNNEI. The V gene lost 6 bases and the J gene lost 3 bases, with 18 bases spanning the gap. CDR3 size: 16 residues. DNA for the CDR3: TGTGCCAGCAGGATGGGGAGGGACAGCCTCTACAATGAGCAGTTCTTC. Amino acids: CASRMGRDSLYNEQFF.

On this clonotype itself: The junction departs from germline at one end; a sequencing error may be responsible. The rearrangement links TRBV5-4 to TRBJ1-1, with a possible D match to TRBD1 (6 bases). This CDR3 spans 14 amino acids. CDR1 and CDR2 from the germline V gene are SGHNT and YYREEE (reference sequence). The CDR3 bases are TGTGTCAGCAGCTCGATCACAGGGAGGACTGAAGCTTTCTTT. It translates to CVSSSITGRTEAFF.

This clonotype has only a few counts. J is TRBJ2-7 and V is TRBV6-6; 7 bases fit TRBD1. V lost 1 base, J lost 0 bases, and 3 bases stayed unmatched. The germline gives CDR1 MNHNY, CDR2 SVGAGI (reference sequence). CDR3 length: 15 amino acids. In nucleotides, the CDR3 is TGTGCCAGCAGTTACTATCGGGACAGCTCCTACGAGCAGTACGTC. It translates to CASSYYRDSSYEQYV.

This clonotype was recorded a few times. For the CDR3, the DNA is TGCGCCAGCAGCCCAGGCAGGACAGATAAGAATGGCTACACCTTC. Its protein product is CASSPGRTDKNGYTF. The gene calls are TRBV4-3 and TRBJ1-2, with D perhaps TRBD1 (6 bases). CDR1 is LGHNA and CDR2 is YSLEER in the germline V gene. This CDR3 is built from 15 residues. Trimming removed 4 bases at V and 6 bases at J, with 18 bases between.

The chain is built from TRBV7-8 and TRBJ1-1; D possibly corresponds to TRBD1 (5 bases). CDR1 is SGHVS and CDR2 is FQNEAQ in the germline V gene. V was clipped by 1 base and J by 2 bases, with 11 bases between them. CDR3 length: 15 residues. The CDR3 protein is CASSLETVPNTEAFF. Written as DNA, the CDR3 is TGTGCCAGCAGCTTAGAGACAGTACCTAACACTGAAGCTTTCTTT.

This clonotype was seen many times. The V gene is TRBV2, the J gene TRBJ2-1; D may be TRBD1 or TRBD2 (5 bases each). The CDR3 sequence is 13 residues long. With 6 bases removed from V and 2 bases from J, the gap between germline ends came to 8 bases. Per germline, CDR1 SNHLY and CDR2 FYNNEI. CDR3 sequence: CASRGETYNEQFF. The DNA of the CDR3 is TGTGCCAGCAGAGGGGAGACCTACAATGAGCAGTTCTTC.